This record covers a single T cell receptor beta chain. This sample is drawn from a study of control samples from healthy donors and cancer patients. Sequenced by immunoSEQ multiplex PCR; TCRdb stores in-frame clones only, minus some. Among 150,000 to 200,000 clones listed, 85% to 95% were seen once. V was trimmed by 2 bases and J by 3 bases, leaving 7 bases between them. CDR3 length equals 13 residues. Looked up from germline, CDR1 is ENHRY and CDR2 is SYGVKD. The sample taken for sequencing was blood. The gene calls are TRBV10-3 and TRBJ1-1; D uncertain. This receptor was taken from a woman aged 40 to 50 in good health. The CDR3: CAISEGRDTEAFF. The DNA of the CDR3 is TGTGCCATCAGTGAGGGCCGGGACACTGAAGCTTTCTTT.